This is a list of T cell receptor beta chains from one sample in a study of cytomegalovirus exposure and HLA in healthy donors. Assay: immunoSEQ multiplex PCR; the TCRdb copy retains only in-frame clones and omits some. The table includes 75,000 or so clones, approximately 74% detected once. The sequenced material came from PBMCs. The receptors here all came from a woman aged 25 to 39 in good health and CMV-seropositive. The CDR3 runs from the conserved cysteine through the conserved F or W. A D gene is named only where the DNA matches it firmly. Clone size is stated in some rows and not others, as once, few, many or a class when expanded.

>.|TRBJ2-6|TRBV10-1|.
TGCGCCAGCACAAACTCTGGGGCCAACGTCCTGACTTTC
CASTNSGANVLTF
>.|TRBJ1-2|TRBV30|.
TGTGCCTGGACTCAGTCCCATGGCTACACCTTC
CAWTQSHGYTF
>once|TRBJ2-5|TRBV7-2|TRBD2
TGTGCCAGCAGCTCCCAAGGGCTAGCGGGGATACAAGAGACCCAGTACTTC
CASSSQGLAGIQETQYF
>.|TRBJ1-5|TRBV5-5|.
TGTGCCAGCAGCTTGTTCGAACAGGGTAATCAGCCCCAGCATTTT
CASSLFEQGNQPQHF
>once|TRBJ2-2|TRBV4-1|TRBD2
TGCGCCAGCAGCCACCTCGGGAGGGGACTAGCGGGATTCACCGGGGAGCTGTTTTTT
CASSHLGRGLAGFTGELFF
>.|TRBJ1-1|TRBV6-4|.
TGTGCCAGCAGGGCGGGTCAGAACACTGAAGCTTTCTTT
CASRAGQNTEAFF
>.|TRBJ1-1|TRBV18|TRBD1
TGTGCCAGCTCACCCGGACAGGGACGGGCTGAAGCTTTCTTT
CASSPGQGRAEAFF
>.|TRBJ2-3|TRBV6-5|TRBD1
TGTGCCAGCAATGTGGGACAGACTTCCACAGATACGCAGTATTTT
CASNVGQTSTDTQYF
>.|TRBJ1-5|TRBV28|TRBD1
TGTGCCAGCAGTTGGGACAGGGTACAACAGCCCCAGCATTTT
CASSWDRVQQPQHF
>few|TRBJ2-7|TRBV2|TRBD2
TGTGCCAGCAGGGGACTAGCGGGAGGAGGGCACTTC
CASRGLAGGGHF
>.|TRBJ1-1|TRBV7-2|.
TGTGCCAGCAGCTTTCTTAGGGGGGAGGGTAGCACTGAAGCTTTCTTT
CASSFLRGEGSTEAFF
>.|TRBJ1-5|TRBV28|.
TGTGCCAGCAGTTGGAGCGGCAATCAGCCCCAGCATTTT
CASSWSGNQPQHF
>many|TRBJ1-5|TRBV5-8|.
TGTGCCAGCAGCTTTCAGGGGTATAGCAATCAGCCCCAGCATTTT
CASSFQGYSNQPQHF
>.|TRBJ2-7|TRBV6-5|TRBD2
TGTGCCAGCAGTATTCTAGCGGGACCCCTCCACGAGCAGTACTTC
CASSILAGPLHEQYF
>.|TRBJ2-1|TRBV29-1|TRBD2
TGCAGCGTTGAAGATCTAGGACTAGCGGGAGGGCCAATCCGTGAGCAGTTCTTC
CSVEDLGLAGGPIREQFF
>.|TRBJ2-3|TRBV9|TRBD2
TGTGCCAGCAGCGTGTCCGGGACTAGGTTGATAGATACGCAGTATTTT
CASSVSGTRLIDTQYF
>once|TRBJ2-5|TRBV2|.
TGTGCCAGCAGTGAAGCGCTTCCGGGGGAGACCCAGTACTTC
CASSEALPGETQYF
>.|TRBJ2-7|TRBV7-8|.
TGTGCCAGCAGCCCCGGCGGGGACGGCTACGAGCAGTACTTC
CASSPGGDGYEQYF
>.|TRBJ2-7|TRBV6-1|TRBD2
TGTGCCAGCACCCTAGCGGGGAGCTCCTACGAGCAGTACTTC
CASTLAGSSYEQYF
>.|TRBJ2-7|TRBV28|TRBD1
TGTGCCAGCAGTTTACCCCAGGACAGGGTAGTGGACGAGCAGTACTTC
CASSLPQDRVVDEQYF
>.|TRBJ2-3|TRBV27|TRBD2
TGTGCCAGCCAGCGGGAACCCAACGAAGATACGCAGTATTTT
CASQREPNEDTQYF
>few|TRBJ2-3|TRBV10-3|TRBD2
TGTGCCATCAGAACTAGCGGGGGCCCTCAGAAAGATACGCAGTATTTT
CAIRTSGGPQKDTQYF
>once|TRBJ2-7|TRBV7-9|TRBD2
TGTGCCAGCAGCACCGTTGGCGGGAGGTTCTACGAGCAGTACTTC
CASSTVGGRFYEQYF
>.|TRBJ2-1|TRBV14|.
TGTGCCAGCGAGGCAACAGGGCGCGATGAGCAGTTCTTC
CASEATGRDEQFF
>few|TRBJ2-7|TRBV5-1|.
TGCGCCAGCAGCCTAGGACTATTCCCCTACGAGCAGTACTTC
CASSLGLFPYEQYF
>.|TRBJ2-3|TRBV6-5|.
TGTGCCAGCAGATCGGGGAGCACAGATACGCAGTATTTT
CASRSGSTDTQYF
>.|TRBJ2-1|TRBV30|TRBD2
TGTGCCTGGAGTCGAGGGGCGGGGGACTACAATGAGCAGTTCTTC
CAWSRGAGDYNEQFF
>.|TRBJ1-5|TRBV4-2|.
TGTGCCAGCAGCCAAGATTTGACGACAGTAGCAAATCAGCCCCAGCATTTT
CASSQDLTTVANQPQHF
>.|TRBJ1-5|TRBV19|.
TGTGCCAGTAGTATCCTTTCGTCCCAGATTCCCCAGCATTTT
CASSILSSQIPQHF
>.|TRBJ2-6|TRBV2|TRBD2
TGTGCCAGCAGGACCGGCGGGGGTCGGGCCAACGTCCTGACTTTC
CASRTGGGRANVLTF
>.|TRBJ2-3|TRBV30|.
TGTGCCTGGAGTGTAGGAGGAGGTGAAACAGATACGCAGTATTTT
CAWSVGGGETDTQYF
>.|TRBJ1-1|TRBV11-2|.
TGTGCCAGCAGCCGATCGCGGGGGAACACTGAAGCTTTCTTT
CASSRSRGNTEAFF
>many|TRBJ1-3|TRBV6-6|TRBD1
TGTGCCAGCAGTAACGGACAGGGATCGTCCGGAAACACCATATATTTT
CASSNGQGSSGNTIYF
>.|TRBJ1-3|TRBV6-6|TRBD1
TGTGCCAGCAGCCGGAACCACAGGGGCGCGGAAAACACCATATATTTT
CASSRNHRGAENTIYF
>.|TRBJ2-7|TRBV5-4|TRBD2
TGTGCCAGCAGCTGGACTAGCGGGTCGGACGAGCAGTACTTC
CASSWTSGSDEQYF
>few|TRBJ2-1|TRBV18|.
TGTGCCAGCTCACTACAGAGCCTCGCCTACAATGAGCAGTTCTTC
CASSLQSLAYNEQFF
>few|TRBJ2-1|TRBV7-2|.
TGTGCCAGCAGCTTAATAGGCGGGCCGAGCTCCTACAATGAGCAGTTCTTC
CASSLIGGPSSYNEQFF
>.|TRBJ2-7|TRBV4-1|TRBD2
TGCGCCAGCAGCCAAGGACTAGCGGGGCCCGTGGCGCAGTACTTC
CASSQGLAGPVAQYF
>.|TRBJ2-2|TRBV5-1|TRBD1
TGCGCCAGCAGCGCCGGTTGGGACAGGGTCACCGGGGAGCTGTTTTTT
CASSAGWDRVTGELFF
>.|TRBJ2-1|TRBV13|.
TGTGCCAGCAGCCTACCTGGGGGGAATGAGCAGTTCTTC
CASSLPGGNEQFF
>.|TRBJ1-2|TRBV6-6|.
TGTGCCAGCAGTTATGGACACCTCTATGGCTACACCTTC
CASSYGHLYGYTF
>.|TRBJ2-5|TRBV5-1|TRBD2
TGCGCCAGCAGCTTGGACCTGACTAGCTCCCAGACCCAGTACTTC
CASSLDLTSSQTQYF
>.|TRBJ1-1|TRBV5-4|.
TGTGCCAGCAGCCGGGGGACTACTATGAACACTGAAGCTTTCTTT
CASSRGTTMNTEAFF
>.|TRBJ2-3|TRBV29-1|.
TGCAGCGTTGAACTGGATACGCAGTATTTT
CSVELDTQYF
>.|TRBJ1-5|TRBV6-6|.
TGTGCCAGCAGTTACTCATCCGGGGGAGGGCCCCAGCATTTT
CASSYSSGGGPQHF
>.|TRBJ2-7|TRBV30|TRBD2
TGTGCCTGGAGTGCCCAGCGGGATCACCACGAGCAGTACTTC
CAWSAQRDHHEQYF
>.|TRBJ1-1|TRBV6-5|.
TGTGCCAGCAGTTACCGGGATACTGAAGCTTTCTTT
CASSYRDTEAFF
>.|TRBJ1-5|TRBV30|.
TGTGCCTGGAGTGCCGGATCAGGGAGCAATCAGCCCCAGCATTTT
CAWSAGSGSNQPQHF
>once|TRBJ2-7|TRBV14|.
TGTGCCAGCAGCCTACAACGGGGAAGGAACTACGAGCAGTACTTC
CASSLQRGRNYEQYF
>.|TRBJ2-7|TRBV27|.
TGTGCCAGCAGTTTGGCAGGGATCTCCTACGAGCAGTACTTC
CASSLAGISYEQYF
>.|TRBJ2-3|TRBV28|TRBD2
TGTGCCAGCAGCCGAGCGGGAGTAGGGCGCGATACGCAGTATTTT
CASSRAGVGRDTQYF
>.|TRBJ1-3|TRBV5-1|.
TGCGCCAGCAGCTTGGCGGGGTACGGAAACACCATATATTTT
CASSLAGYGNTIYF
>.|TRBJ1-1|TRBV30|TRBD1
TGTGCCTGGACAAGGGACAGGGTCGGGGGTATGAACACTGAAGCTTTCTTT
CAWTRDRVGGMNTEAFF
>once|TRBJ1-1|TRBV4-1|TRBD1
TGCGCCAGCAGCCAAGATAAACGACAGGGGGGGACTGAAGCTTTCTTT
CASSQDKRQGGTEAFF
>.|TRBJ2-2|TRBV29-1|.
TGCAGCGTCGCTTGGGGGGGCGACACCGGGGAGCTGTTTTTT
CSVAWGGDTGELFF
>few|TRBJ1-5|TRBV7-6|.
TGTGCCAGCAGCCAGAGACGGGGACAGCCCCAGCATTTT
CASSQRRGQPQHF
>few|TRBJ1-1|TRBV6-5|.
TGTGCCAGCGCAGGCAGAAAGAACACTGAAGCTTTCTTT
CASAGRKNTEAFF
>few|TRBJ2-2|TRBV28|.
TGTGCCAGCAGTACGCTCCGGGACACCTACACCGGGGAGCTGTTTTTT
CASSTLRDTYTGELFF
>few|TRBJ1-4|TRBV6-6|.
TGTGCCAGCAGTTATGCAGGGAACGAAAAACTGTTTTTT
CASSYAGNEKLFF